These 21 T cell receptor beta chains came from one sample sequenced in a study of blood T cell repertoires in COVID-19. Libraries were prepared by immunoSEQ multiplex PCR; TCRdb keeps only in-frame clonotypes and omits some of them. The sample includes roughly 330,000 clones, over 70% of them seen just once. The sample was peripheral blood. The receptors come from a woman in her 50s with acute or convalescent COVID-19.

The chain has TRBV5-1 and TRBJ1-3; perhaps TRBD1 as D (5 bases). Trimming cost V 4 bases and J 0 bases, with 11 bases left between them. The CDR3 covers 15 residues. The germline V gene has CDR1 SGHRS and CDR2 YFSETQ. CDR3 sequence reads: CASSPDTNSGNTIYF. The CDR3 nucleotides read TGCGCCAGCAGCCCGGACACAAACTCTGGAAACACCATATATTTT.

This clone was seen ten or more times. V usage is TRBV6-1 and J usage is TRBJ2-5, with TRBD2 as a possible D gene (5 bases). The CDR3 sequence is 16 residues long. V was pared by 2 bases and J by 1 base, with 14 bases between. Germline V gives CDR1 MNHNS, CDR2 SASEGT. The CDR3 is CASSESRGWGQETQYF. Written as DNA, the CDR3 is TGTGCCAGCAGTGAATCTCGGGGTTGGGGCCAAGAGACCCAGTACTTC.

The chain carries TRBV30 and TRBJ1-2; 10 nucleotides match TRBD1. Germline lookup yields CDR1 GTSNPN and CDR2 SVGIG (reference sequence). CDR3 length equals 14 residues. The V and J ends lost 2 bases and 10 bases, in that order; junction bases with no gene match: 10. CDR3 DNA: TGTGCCTGGAGTCGCCGGGACAGGGGAGTTGTCTACACCTTC. Protein product: CAWSRRDRGVVYTF.

The chain employs TRBV19 and TRBJ2-6; D gene uncertain. The CDR3 runs 14 residues. V dropped 4 bases and J dropped 5 bases, with 9 bases sitting between them. From germline, CDR1 is LNHDA and CDR2 SQIVND (reference sequence). DNA for the CDR3: TGTGCCAGTAGTAACCCTATACGGGCCAACGTCCTGACTTTC. It yields the protein CASSNPIRANVLTF.

J is TRBJ2-5 and V is TRBV3-1 (or the pseudogene TRBV3-2), with D possibly TRBD2 on 6 matching bases. In germline, CDR1 is LGHDT, CDR2 YNNKEL (reference sequence). The germline V and J ends were trimmed by 3 bases and 2 bases, with 13 bases remaining between them. The length of the CDR3 is 15 residues. The CDR3 nucleotides read TGTGCCAGCAGCCAGGCCCACCGGGGGCAAGAGACCCAGTACTTC. This sequence encodes CASSQAHRGQETQYF.

The genes are TRBV19 and TRBJ1-2, with 7 bases lining up with TRBD1. CDR1 LNHDA and CDR2 SQIVND come from the germline V gene (reference sequence). V shed 5 bases and J 7 bases; nucleotides not matched to a gene: 16. The CDR3 is 16 residues long. In DNA, the CDR3 is TGTGCCAGTAGTCCCTATCCCCGACAGGGAGAGATTGGCTACACCTTC. Residues: CASSPYPRQGEIGYTF.

The chain links TRBV12-5 to TRBJ2-5, with D uncertain. CDR1 LGHNT and CDR2 FRNRAP come from the germline V gene. CDR3 length: 14 amino acids. Deletions cut 4 bases from V and 5 bases from J, with 14 bases between. CDR3 nucleotides: TGTGCTAGTGGTTCTCCGAGTCCGTGGGAGACCCAGTACTTC. Encoded protein: CASGSPSPWETQYF.

The chain couples TRBV19 to TRBJ1-5; weak D call: TRBD1 (5 bases). This CDR3 is built from 15 residues. Germline CDR1 LNHDA, CDR2 SQIVND (reference sequence). V was clipped by 1 base and J by 6 bases, with 13 bases between them. In DNA, the CDR3 is TGTGCCAGTAGTATAGTCGGGGGGTCGGGTCAGCCCCAGCATTTT. It codes for CASSIVGGSGQPQHF.

The V and J genes are TRBV5-1 and TRBJ1-1; the match to TRBD1 covers 7 bases. The germline V gene has CDR1 SGHRS and CDR2 YFSETQ. CDR3 length: 15 amino acids. V was pared by 4 bases and J by 0 bases, with 6 bases of the junction left unmatched. CDR3 DNA sequence: TGCGCCAGCAGCCTAGGGACAGCCGTGAACACTGAAGCTTTCTTT. Protein sequence: CASSLGTAVNTEAFF. Full variable domain (remainder filled in from reference TRBV5-1 and TRBJ1-1): KAGVTQTPRYLIKTRGQQVTLSCSPISGHRSVSWYQQTPGQGLQFLFEYFSETQRNKGNFPGRFSGRQFSNSRSEMNVSTLELGDSALYLCASSLGTAVNTEAFFGQGTRLTVV.

The chain carries TRBV2 and TRBJ1-2; TRBD1 matches 8 bases. Unmatched junction bases numbered 11, after V lost 6 bases and J lost 8 bases. The CDR3 is 14 residues long. Germline CDR1 SNHLY, CDR2 FYNNEI. The CDR3 region is CASSVDRASGGYTF. The CDR3, as DNA: TGTGCCAGCAGCGTGGACAGGGCCAGCGGGGGCTACACCTTC.

The chain uses TRBV30 and TRBJ2-1; TRBD2 agrees at 12 bases. In germline, CDR1 is GTSNPN, CDR2 SVGIG (reference sequence). The CDR3 length is 14 residues. V was pared by 1 base and J by 9 bases, with 4 bases of the junction left unmatched. CDR3 bases: TGTGCCTGGAGTGGACTAGCGGGGGATAGTGAGCAGTTCTTC. Its translation: CAWSGLAGDSEQFF.

The chain combines TRBV7-9 with TRBJ1-1; tentative D call: TRBD1 (6 bases). The CDR3 sequence is 13 residues long. Trimming shortened V by 8 bases and J by 3 bases, and 13 bases separated the two germline ends. Germline CDR1 is SEHNR and CDR2 is FQNEAQ (reference sequence). CDR3 DNA: TGTGCCAGCCTTGGGGGGGCGGACACTGAAGCTTTCTTT. Translation gives CASLGGADTEAFF.

The rearrangement joins TRBV28 to TRBJ1-2; a weak D match, TRBD1 (5 bases). The V end was cut by 6 bases, the J end by 2 bases, with 19 bases between. The CDR3 loop spans 16 amino acids. Germline values: CDR1 MDHEN, CDR2 SYDVKM. CDR3 loop: CASRNDGGSGNYGYTF. The DNA of the CDR3 is TGTGCCAGCAGAAACGACGGGGGAAGCGGGAACTATGGCTACACCTTC.

The chain employs TRBV7-2 and TRBJ2-3, with 9 bases fitting TRBD1. Trimming cost V 6 bases and J 3 bases; bases outside gene matches: 4. This CDR3 is 14 amino acids long. From germline, CDR1 is SGHTA and CDR2 FQGNSA. CDR3 sequence: CASSRDRETDTQYF. DNA for the CDR3: TGTGCCAGCAGTCGGGACAGGGAAACAGATACGCAGTATTTT. Full variable domain (rest looked up from reference TRBV7-2 and TRBJ2-3): GAGVSQSPSNKVTEKGKDVELRCDPISGHTALYWYRQSLGQGLEFLIYFQGNSAPDKSGLPSDRFSAERTGGSVSTLTIQRTQQEDSAVYLCASSRDRETDTQYFGPGTRLTVL.

This chain's CDR3 is CASLPGGSGFGPQHF. The CDR3 DNA reads as TGTGCCAGCCTCCCGGGGGGCTCGGGGTTCGGGCCCCAGCATTTT. The chain carries TRBV19 and TRBJ1-5, with D maybe TRBD1 (6 bases). V was pared by 9 bases and J by 9 bases, with 24 bases between. CDR3 length: 15 residues. CDR1 and CDR2 from the germline V gene are LNHDA and SQIVND (reference sequence).

The rearrangement links TRBV19 to TRBJ1-2; unclear D gene. In germline, CDR1 is LNHDA, CDR2 SQIVND (reference sequence). CDR3 length: 13 amino acids. Trimming removed 10 bases at V and 8 bases at J, with 20 bases between. The CDR3 nucleotides are TGTGCCACGCATATCCCGGACGGGAGAGGCTACACCTTC. As protein: CATHIPDGRGYTF.

V and J are TRBV7-6 and TRBJ2-1, with 10 bases that match TRBD2. The CDR3 has 16 amino acids. V trimming: 5 bases; J trimming: 1 base; junction bases outside the gene matches: 5. Germline values: CDR1 SGHVS, CDR2 FNYEAQ. DNA for the CDR3: TGTGCCAGCAGCCCCCGGACTAGCGGTTCCTACAATGAGCAGTTCTTC. The encoded protein is CASSPRTSGSYNEQFF.

J is TRBJ1-4 and V is TRBV15; 7 positions match TRBD1. V was clipped by 8 bases and J by 0 bases; unmatched bases: 15. This CDR3 region has 18 residues. Germline CDR1 is LNHNV and CDR2 is YYDKDF (reference sequence). The CDR3: CATYQRVGGTATNEKLFF. CDR3 sequence (DNA): TGTGCCACCTACCAAAGAGTCGGCGGGACAGCAACTAATGAAAAACTGTTTTTT. The whole variable domain, filled in from reference TRBV15 and TRBJ1-4, reads DAMVIQNPRYQVTQFGKPVTLSCSQTLNHNVMYWYQQKSSQAPKLLFHYYDKDFNNEADTPDNFQSRRPNTSFCFLDIRSPGLGDTAMYLCATYQRVGGTATNEKLFFGSGTQLSVL.

The chain recombines TRBV5-1 with TRBJ2-3, with D unresolved. CDR3 size: 12 residues. Trimming stripped 4 bases from V and 0 bases from J, with 3 bases between. CDR1 and CDR2 from the germline V gene are SGHRS and YFSETQ. The CDR3 spells CASSQSTDTQYF. CDR3 bases: TGCGCCAGCAGCCAAAGCACAGATACGCAGTATTTT.

Only one count was recorded for this clone. V is TRBV6-2 or TRBV6-3 and J is TRBJ1-6; TRBD1 agrees at 10 bases. V was pared by 0 bases and J by 13 bases, with 9 bases of the junction left unmatched. The germline CDR1 and CDR2 sequences are MNHEY and SVGEGT. The CDR3 has 16 residues. The CDR3 bases are TGTGCCAGCAGTTACTCGACAGGGGGCGCGGGGATTCCCCTCCACTTT. Translation gives CASSYSTGGAGIPLHF.

The chain combines TRBV3-1 (or the pseudogene TRBV3-2) with TRBJ1-2, with unresolved D. The CDR3 length is 14 residues. Looked up from germline, CDR1 is LGHDT and CDR2 is YNNKEL (reference sequence). V was shortened by 0 bases and J by 3 bases, with 8 bases between the two germline ends. The DNA for the CDR3 is TGTGCCAGCAGCCAAGACGACTCATACTATGGCTACACCTTC. Its translation is CASSQDDSYYGYTF.